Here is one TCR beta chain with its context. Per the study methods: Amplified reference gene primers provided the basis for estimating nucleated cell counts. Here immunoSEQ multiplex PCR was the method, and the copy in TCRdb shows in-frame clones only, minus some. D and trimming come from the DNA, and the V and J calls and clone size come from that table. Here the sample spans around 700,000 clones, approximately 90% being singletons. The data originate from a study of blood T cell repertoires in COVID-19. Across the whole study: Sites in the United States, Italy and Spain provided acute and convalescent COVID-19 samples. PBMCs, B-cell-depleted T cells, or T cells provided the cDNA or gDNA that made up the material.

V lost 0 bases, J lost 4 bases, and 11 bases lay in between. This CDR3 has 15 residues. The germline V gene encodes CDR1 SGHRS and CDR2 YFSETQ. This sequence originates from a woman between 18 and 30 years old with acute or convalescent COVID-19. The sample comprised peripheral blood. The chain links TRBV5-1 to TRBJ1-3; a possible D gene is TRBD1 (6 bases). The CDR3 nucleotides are TGCGCCAGCAGCTTGGCGGACAGCCAAGGAAACACCATATATTTT. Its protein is CASSLADSQGNTIYF.